The 12 T cell receptor beta chains below were found in one sample sequenced in a study of metastatic and nonmetastatic thyroid tumors. Thyroid surgery was performed in patients who had received no treatment beforehand. TCRdb re-clonotyped the PCR reads via MiXCR. The sample records fewer than 35,000 clones, 10% to 14% being singletons. Sequencing was performed on blood. The receptors originated from a female donor with papillary thyroid cancer or a benign thyroid nodule (not recorded which). Some clones in this sample may be carry-over from other donors' samples.

This clone has ten or more counts. This chain uses TRBV19 with TRBJ2-7; tentatively, D is TRBD2 (6 bases). CDR1 and CDR2 from the germline V gene are LNHDA and SQIVND (reference sequence). Trimming left V 2 bases short and J 5 bases short, with 16 bases between. The CDR3 runs to 15 residues. CDR3 in amino acids: CASSIRGTVPHEQYF. The CDR3 bases are TGTGCCAGTAGTATACGCGGGACCGTCCCCCACGAGCAGTACTTC.

This clone was observed a handful of times. The chain is built from TRBV30 and TRBJ1-3, with D possibly being TRBD1 (6 bases). Germline CDR1 reads GTSNPN; CDR2 reads SVGIG (reference sequence). Trimming removed 0 bases from V and 6 bases from J, with 15 bases in between. The CDR3 extends over 15 amino acids. As DNA, the CDR3 is TGTGCCTGGAGTGTAGGGAGGGGGGTGGTAAACACCATATATTTT. Translating gives CAWSVGRGVVNTIYF.

This clone was found many times. V and J are TRBV4-2 and TRBJ2-3, with TRBD2 identical over 7 bases. This CDR3 contains 15 residues. Looked up from germline, CDR1 is LGHNA and CDR2 is YNFKEQ. Trimming removed 0 bases from V and 1 base from J; junction bases left unmatched: 1. The CDR3 DNA sequence: TGTGCCAGCAGCCAAGACACTAGCGGCACAGATACGCAGTATTTT. It translates to CASSQDTSGTDTQYF.

This clone was counted at least ten times. The V call is TRBV7-8, the J call TRBJ1-5; D perhaps matches TRBD1 (5 bases). From germline, CDR1 is SGHVS and CDR2 FQNEAQ. V lost 5 bases to trimming and J lost 4 bases, with 12 bases between them. The CDR3 runs to 14 residues. The CDR3 region has the DNA TGTGCCAGCAGCCCGCGGGGGGGTAATCAGCCCCAGCATTTT. Translated, it gives CASSPRGGNQPQHF.

On this clone: One end of the junction does not line up with germline, which may come from a read error. The DNA of the CDR3 is TGCGCCAGTATAAGGGGGGTCTCAGATAATTCACCCCTCCACTTT. This encodes CASIRGVSDNSPLHF. The V and J genes are TRBV2 and TRBJ1-6, with D maybe TRBD1 (6 bases). CDR3 length: 15 amino acids. CDR1 is SNHLY and CDR2 is FYNNEI in the germline V gene. Looking up the rest from reference TRBV2 and TRBJ1-6 gives the full variable domain: EPEVTQTPSHQVTQMGQEVILRCVPISNHLYFYWYRQILGQKVEFLVSFYNNEISEKSEIFDDQFSVERPDGSNFTLKIRSTKLEDSAMYFCASIRGVSDNSPLHFGNGTRLTVT.

In its sample, this clone was seen many times. This same CDR3 is encoded by further DNA sequences in the sample. The chain couples TRBV5-8 to TRBJ1-2; 10 nucleotides align to TRBD1. The V gene's germline CDR1 is SGHTS and CDR2 YDEGEE. The CDR3 is made up of 13 amino acids. V lost 4 bases to trimming and J lost 6 bases; unmatched junction nucleotides: 3. CDR3 amino acids: CASSPDRGDGYTF. The CDR3 DNA reads TGTGCCAGCAGCCCGGACAGGGGGGATGGCTACACCTTC.

Many counts were recorded for this clone. This rearrangement joins TRBV19 to TRBJ2-6; 7 bases agree with TRBD1. The CDR3 contains 17 residues. Germline V lookup: CDR1 LNHDA, CDR2 SQIVND (reference sequence). Trimming cost V 7 bases and J 0 bases; bases outside gene matches: 9. The CDR3: CASTAGGPYSGANVLTF. The CDR3 region has the DNA TGTGCCAGTACCGCAGGGGGTCCTTACTCTGGGGCCAACGTCCTGACTTTC.

V is TRBV30 and J is TRBJ2-7; D gene ambiguous. This CDR3 is 15 amino acids long. Germline-derived CDR1 and CDR2 are GTSNPN and SVGIG (reference sequence). Between the trimmed V and J ends, which lost 0 bases and 3 bases, there was a span of 15 bases. CDR3 protein: CAWSVGYLVDYEQYF. The CDR3, as DNA: TGTGCCTGGAGTGTCGGCTACCTGGTTGACTACGAGCAGTACTTC.

This clone was counted many times. This chain connects TRBV5-1 to TRBJ2-7; 8 bases line up with TRBD2. CDR3 length: 15 amino acids. V lost 3 bases, J lost 2 bases, and 7 bases stayed unmatched. The V gene's germline CDR1 is SGHRS and CDR2 YFSETQ. This chain's CDR3 is CASSSVPGGAYEQYF. CDR3 in DNA: TGCGCCAGCAGCTCGGTGCCCGGGGGGGCCTACGAGCAGTACTTC.

At least ten counts were recorded for this clone. V gene TRBV24-1 combines with J gene TRBJ2-2, with no clear D. Trimming took 10 bases from V and 6 from J, leaving 8 bases between them. The CDR3 sequence is 11 residues long. CDR1 and CDR2 (germline): KGHDR, SFDVKD. The CDR3 DNA reads TGTGCCACATCCTCTGCCGGGGAGCTGTTTTTT. Its translation: CATSSAGELFF.

This clone was observed many times. The chain employs TRBV30 and TRBJ1-6; D is perhaps TRBD1 (6 bases). Germline CDR1 GTSNPN, CDR2 SVGIG (reference sequence). Trimming pared 5 bases from V and 13 bases from J, leaving 27 bases between. This CDR3 comprises 16 residues. The CDR3 protein is CAWRPRGGSSLGPLHF. CDR3 nucleotides: TGTGCCTGGCGCCCGCGAGGGGGATCATCCCTTGGTCCCCTCCACTTT. The full variable domain, its missing parts supplied by reference TRBV30 and TRBJ1-6, is SQTIHQWPATLVQPVGSPLSLECTVEGTSNPNLYWYRQAAGRGLQLLFYSVGIGQISSEVPQNLSASRPQDRQFILSSKKLLLSDSGFYLCAWRPRGGSSLGPLHFGNGTRLTVT.

In this sample, this clone turned up a few times. This chain connects TRBV27 to TRBJ2-2, with 8 bases that match TRBD2. The ends lost 5 bases at V and 4 bases at J; junction bases unmatched: 3. Germline V gene lookup returns CDR1 MNHEY and CDR2 SMNVEV (reference sequence). This CDR3 has 14 amino acids. CDR3 nucleotides: TGTGCCAGCAGTCCCAGCGGGGGCACCGGGGAGCTGTTTTTT. Its protein is CASSPSGGTGELFF.